Listed below are T cell receptor beta chains from one sample, sequenced in a study of human T cells and chemical hapten exposure. TCRdb ran MiXCR on the RACE reads and lists one entry per CDR3 protein. The sample consists of more than 250,000 distinct CDR3 sequences, more than 6.5% of them appearing once. Sequencing used whole blood, obtained in connection with sensitization to the hapten diphenylcyclopropenone (DPC). These receptors were taken from a woman in her 40s with alopecia areata. Some clones in this sample may be carry-over from other donors' samples. CDR3s include the opening cysteine and the closing phenylalanine or tryptophan.

cdr3_aa j_call v_call
CASSSGTENEKLFF TRBJ1-4 TRBV6-5
CASSSSGSLNEQYF TRBJ2-7 TRBV28
CASSSGPGTGELFF TRBJ2-2 TRBV7-7
CASSPHMDGEQFF TRBJ2-1 TRBV28
CASRVGPSTDTQYF TRBJ2-3 TRBV5-1
CASSQVFRTGDTEAFF TRBJ1-1 TRBV4-1
CSVVQELSGNTIYF TRBJ1-3 TRBV29-1
CSATLGLAYNEQFF TRBJ2-1 TRBV20-1
CASSYRRNTEAFF TRBJ1-1 TRBV6-2/TRBV6-3
CSVEESRGLYTEAFF TRBJ1-1 TRBV29-1
CASSRAEGGGADTQYF TRBJ2-3 TRBV4-3
CASSPSALAGNNEQFF TRBJ2-1 TRBV18
CASKSGTEQFF TRBJ2-1 TRBV2
CASRPGGAAYNSPLHF TRBJ1-6 TRBV6-5
CASSQEFATPYEQYF TRBJ2-7 TRBV4-2
CSARFPTNTQYF TRBJ2-3 TRBV20-1
CASSLTTGLDEQYF TRBJ2-7 TRBV7-9
CASSLAGGPNQPQHF TRBJ1-5 TRBV5-1
CASSLEAGQGAATQYF TRBJ2-3 TRBV5-1
CSVQGVRNNEQFF TRBJ2-1 TRBV29-1
CASSEVWGREKLFF TRBJ1-4 TRBV25-1
CASSFHPGEQYF TRBJ2-7 TRBV28
CSVDVENIQYF TRBJ2-4 TRBV29-1
CASSLAGSAAKNIQYF TRBJ2-4 TRBV7-9
CASTLGTSVVTGELFF TRBJ2-2 TRBV5-5
CAIKNLGQAGPTDTQYF TRBJ2-3 TRBV10-3
CASSTSPPGNEQFF TRBJ2-1 TRBV5-1
CASRDRGHPGETQYF TRBJ2-5 TRBV6-1
CASSRLGGSHGYNEQFF TRBJ2-1 TRBV7-9
CASSFGTGAGELFF TRBJ2-2 TRBV5-6
CASSLDTSQETQYF TRBJ2-5 TRBV5-1
CSARDPLGTTQYF TRBJ2-3 TRBV20-1
CSVQPGQGGTEAFF TRBJ1-1 TRBV29-1